A single sample gave rise to the 13 T cell receptor beta chains below, sequenced in a study of shared clonotypes between healthy human individuals. CD45RO-negative CD8 cells positively selected for CCR7 made up the naive population, which excluded terminally differentiated effector memory CD45RA+ cells. Some clones are missing from TCRdb's copy, which holds only in-frame ones; the method was immunoSEQ multiplex PCR. The sample yields some 2.1 million clones, roughly 93% seen once. The source material was naive CD8+ T cells from PBMCs. The receptor set was obtained from a man aged 18 to 30 in good health. Some clones in this sample may be carry-over from other donors' samples.

The chain employs TRBV27 and TRBJ2-7; D remains ambiguous. Per the germline V gene, CDR1 is MNHEY and CDR2 is SMNVEV (reference sequence). The CDR3 consists of 13 residues. V lost 3 bases to trimming and J lost 5 bases, with 11 bases between them. The DNA of the CDR3 is TGTGCCAGCAGTTTGTCCAGCTTTGACGAGCAGTACTTC. Translated: CASSLSSFDEQYF.

V usage is TRBV19 and J usage is TRBJ2-1; D perhaps matches TRBD1 (6 bases). CDR1 LNHDA and CDR2 SQIVND come from the germline V gene (reference sequence). The CDR3 runs to 15 residues. Trimming left V 3 bases short and J 4 bases short, with 13 bases between. CDR3 loop: CASSISRQGYNEQFF. The CDR3 nucleotides are TGTGCCAGTAGTATCTCTCGGCAGGGGTACAATGAGCAGTTCTTC.

The gene calls are TRBV10-3 and TRBJ1-1, with D possibly being TRBD1 (5 bases). Per germline, CDR1 ENHRY and CDR2 SYGVKD. V was clipped by 10 bases and J by 7 bases, with 13 bases between them. The CDR3 spans 11 residues. In DNA form, the CDR3 reads TGTGCCAGCTGGGGGGATTTTGAAGCTTTCTTT. Translation: CASWGDFEAFF.

The chain uses TRBV11-3 and TRBJ2-1; 14 bases line up with TRBD2. The germline V gene has CDR1 SGHNT and CDR2 YENEEA. J was trimmed by 0 bases and V by 5 bases; bases with no gene match: 3. CDR3 length: 17 residues. The CDR3 DNA follows: TGTGCCAGCAGCCCTGGGACTAGCGGGAGCTCCTACAATGAGCAGTTCTTC. This translates into CASSPGTSGSSYNEQFF.

The chain is built from TRBV5-6 and TRBJ2-7, with TRBD1 as a possible D gene (6 bases). This CDR3 comprises 14 residues. Germline CDR1 reads SGHDT; CDR2 reads YYEEEE. Deletions cut 3 bases from V and 4 bases from J, with 14 bases between. CDR3 sequence (DNA): TGTGCCAGCAGCTGGTACCGGACAGAGTACGAGCAGTACTTC. Protein: CASSWYRTEYEQYF.

V gene TRBV30 combines with J gene TRBJ1-4, with a possible D match to TRBD1 (5 bases). This CDR3 contains 15 residues. Trimming stripped 4 bases from V and 1 base from J, with 13 bases between. Germline values: CDR1 GTSNPN, CDR2 SVGIG (reference sequence). The CDR3 DNA reads as TGTGCCTGGAATGGAGGGGCTGGAACTAATGAAAAACTGTTTTTT. Encoded protein: CAWNGGAGTNEKLFF.

The chain has TRBV7-6 and TRBJ2-7; D is undetermined. This CDR3 has 15 amino acids. The germline V gene encodes CDR1 SGHVS and CDR2 FNYEAQ. Trimming removed 5 bases from V and 6 bases from J, with 20 bases in between. CDR3 nucleotides: TGTGCCAGCAGCCGTCTGTCCTCGTCCCCTGGCGAGCAGTACTTC. It specifies CASSRLSSSPGEQYF.

CDR3 DNA: TGTGCCAGCAGCGTAAGTTCTAGCGGCTCCTACAATGAGCAGTTCTTC. Translating gives CASSVSSSGSYNEQFF. The chain links TRBV9 to TRBJ2-1; 7 positions agree with TRBD2. The CDR3 runs to 16 residues. V lost 1 base and J lost 0; bases outside the gene matches: 4. The V gene's germline CDR1 is SGDLS and CDR2 YYNGEE.

This clone was observed a single time. Other DNA sequences in the same sample also yield this CDR3. V gene TRBV5-1 combines with J gene TRBJ2-7; D remains unclear. The CDR3 loop spans 12 amino acids. V was trimmed by 2 bases and J by 4 bases, leaving 7 bases between them. Germline V gene sequence: CDR1 SGHRS, CDR2 YFSETQ. The CDR3 DNA reads as TGCGCCAGCAGCTTCGTCGGGTACGAGCAGTACTTC. It translates to CASSFVGYEQYF.

This chain connects TRBV7-9 to TRBJ2-1, with D perhaps TRBD1 or TRBD2 (5 bases each). The CDR3 length is 13 residues. Trimming left V 7 bases short and J 5 bases short, with 12 bases between. In germline, CDR1 is SEHNR, CDR2 FQNEAQ (reference sequence). In DNA form, the CDR3 reads TGTGCCAGCATGCGTCGGGACCACAATGAGCAGTTCTTC. This gives the protein CASMRRDHNEQFF.

The rearrangement joins TRBV19 to TRBJ1-5; a weak D match, TRBD1 (5 bases). Trimming took 10 bases from V and 0 from J, leaving 22 bases between them. Per germline, CDR1 LNHDA and CDR2 SQIVND (reference sequence). This CDR3 is built from 17 residues. The CDR3 DNA sequence: TGTGCCACCCTCCCACCGGGACCTCCTTATAGCAATCAGCCCCAGCATTTT. Its protein is CATLPPGPPYSNQPQHF.

The rearrangement links TRBV9 to TRBJ2-3; 9 bases agree with TRBD2. The length of the CDR3 is 18 residues. The trim removed 0 bases at V and 3 bases at J, leaving 11 bases unmatched. Germline CDR1 is SGDLS and CDR2 is YYNGEE. Here the CDR3 DNA reads TGTGCCAGCAGCGTAGTGCCCGCGTGGCGGGAGGGGACAGATACGCAGTATTTT. Amino acid sequence: CASSVVPAWREGTDTQYF. The full variable domain, completed using reference TRBV9 and TRBJ2-3, is DSGVTQTPKHLITATGQRVTLRCSPRSGDLSVYWYQQSLDQGLQFLIQYYNGEERAKGNILERFSAQQFPDLHSELNLSSLELGDSALYFCASSVVPAWREGTDTQYFGPGTRLTVL.

The chain links TRBV7-8 to TRBJ2-3, with 8 positions matching TRBD2. The germline gives CDR1 SGHVS, CDR2 FQNEAQ. V lost 5 bases and J lost 1; bases outside the gene matches: 11. This CDR3 comprises 17 residues. The CDR3 nucleotides read TGTGCCAGCAGCGTACGTTTGTTAGCGGGACGCACAGATACGCAGTATTTT. This translates into CASSVRLLAGRTDTQYF.